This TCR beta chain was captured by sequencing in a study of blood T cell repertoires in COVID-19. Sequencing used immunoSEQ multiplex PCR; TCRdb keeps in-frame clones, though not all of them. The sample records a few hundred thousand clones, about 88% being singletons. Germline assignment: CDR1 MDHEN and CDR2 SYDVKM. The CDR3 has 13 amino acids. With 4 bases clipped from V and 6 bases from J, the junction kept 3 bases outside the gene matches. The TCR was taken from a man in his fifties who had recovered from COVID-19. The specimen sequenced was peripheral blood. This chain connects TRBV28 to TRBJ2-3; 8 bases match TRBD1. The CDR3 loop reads CASSSGGADTQYF. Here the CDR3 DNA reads TGTGCCAGCAGTTCAGGGGGCGCGGATACGCAGTATTTT.